One sample yielded the 17 T cell receptor beta chains listed below, sequenced in a study of untreated major depressive disorder. Study results and caveats: TRBV05-01 (Vbeta 5.1) usage was higher in CD4+ T cells of depressed patients than controls.

These receptors are not linked to any known antigen. The protocol was immunoSEQ multiplex PCR, while the TCRdb copy is restricted to in-frame clones and leaves out a portion. The table has about 20,000 clones, under 95% seen once. Sample: CD4+ T cells from PBMCs. The receptors here all came from a woman between 40 and 55 years old with major depressive disorder.

This chain joins TRBV11-3 and TRBJ2-2; D ambiguous. CDR1 SGHNT and CDR2 YENEEA come from the germline V gene. The CDR3 runs 15 residues. Trimming took off 2 bases at V and 2 bases at J, with 9 bases between the two ends. CDR3 sequence (DNA): TGTGCCAGCAGCTTATACGGCGGAAACACCGGGGAGCTGTTTTTT. Its translation is CASSLYGGNTGELFF.

The rearrangement links TRBV18 to TRBJ1-2; D is ambiguous. Looked up from germline, CDR1 is KGHSH and CDR2 is LQKENI. This CDR3 has 13 residues. V was shortened by 3 bases and J by 4 bases, with 9 bases between the two germline ends. The CDR3, as DNA: TGTGCCAGCTCACCGCAGGCCGCCTATGGCTACACCTTC. Translation: CASSPQAAYGYTF. The whole variable domain, remainder taken from reference TRBV18 and TRBJ1-2, is NAGVMQNPRHLVRRRGQEARLRCSPMKGHSHVYWYRQLPEEGLKFMVYLQKENIIDESGMPKERFSAEFPKEGPSILRIQQVVRGDSAAYFCASSPQAAYGYTFGSGTRLTVV.

The rearrangement joins TRBV29-1 to TRBJ1-1; TRBD1 is a possible D gene (5 bases). The length of the CDR3 is 11 residues. Trimming removed 5 bases from V and 4 bases from J, with 8 bases in between. Germline lookup yields CDR1 SQVTM and CDR2 ANQGSEA. CDR3 loop: CSVLGGTEAFF. The CDR3 nucleotides are TGCAGCGTTTTGGGGGGCACTGAAGCTTTCTTT. The full variable domain, with the rest looked up from reference TRBV29-1 and TRBJ1-1, is SAVISQKPSRDICQRGTSLTIQCQVDSQVTMMFWYRQQPGQSLTLIATANQGSEATYESGFVIDKFPISRPNLTFSTLTVSNMSPEDSSIYLCSVLGGTEAFFGQGTRLTVV.

The V gene is TRBV9, the J gene TRBJ2-2; weak D call: TRBD1 (6 bases). CDR1 is SGDLS and CDR2 is YYNGEE in the germline V gene. The V end was cut by 3 bases, the J end by 7 bases, with 16 bases between. The CDR3 extends over 15 amino acids. As DNA, the CDR3 is TGTGCCAGCAGCGGGACAGCTCCTCTTGGCGGGGAGCTGTTTTTT. This sequence encodes CASSGTAPLGGELFF. The full variable domain, with the rest looked up from reference TRBV9 and TRBJ2-2, is DSGVTQTPKHLITATGQRVTLRCSPRSGDLSVYWYQQSLDQGLQFLIQYYNGEERAKGNILERFSAQQFPDLHSELNLSSLELGDSALYFCASSGTAPLGGELFFGEGSRLTVL.

V gene TRBV10-2 combines with J gene TRBJ1-2, with 7 positions matching TRBD1. CDR1 and CDR2 from the germline V gene are WSHSY and SAAADI. The CDR3 has 13 amino acids. The V segment lost 4 bases and the J segment 4 bases; nucleotides outside the gene matches: 3. DNA for the CDR3: TGCGCCAGCAGTGGGGACAGCACCTATGGCTACACCTTC. Amino acids: CASSGDSTYGYTF.

V and J are TRBV7-8 and TRBJ1-1; possible D gene TRBD1, 5 bases. With 2 bases removed from V and 5 bases from J, the gap between germline ends came to 15 bases. Germline V gives CDR1 SGHVS, CDR2 FQNEAQ. The CDR3 consists of 15 residues. CDR3 DNA sequence: TGTGCCAGCAGCTTACTCGATCAGGGCGGGACTGAAGCTTTCTTT. Amino acids: CASSLLDQGGTEAFF.

The chain joins TRBV4-1 to TRBJ1-4; no clear D. Trimming took off 3 bases at V and 5 bases at J, with 16 bases between the two ends. CDR1 and CDR2 from the germline V gene are MGHRA and YSYEKL. The CDR3 contains 16 residues. CDR3 sequence reads: CASSHFVKGRNEKLFF. The DNA of the CDR3 is TGCGCCAGCAGCCATTTCGTTAAGGGTAGGAATGAAAAACTGTTTTTT.

The chain has TRBV27 and TRBJ2-1; D is perhaps TRBD2 (5 bases). Trimming took 5 bases from V and 8 from J, leaving 16 bases between them. The CDR3 consists of 14 residues. The germline V gene encodes CDR1 MNHEY and CDR2 SMNVEV (reference sequence). As DNA, the CDR3 is TGTGCCAGCAGTCTACTAGTATCACAGCATGAGCAGTTCTTC. Encoded protein: CASSLLVSQHEQFF.

The rearrangement uses TRBV6-1 and TRBJ2-2; D ambiguous. Germline V gene data show CDR1 as MNHNS and CDR2 as SASEGT. Trimming shortened V by 4 bases and J by 4 bases, and 10 bases separated the two germline ends. This CDR3 comprises 14 residues. As DNA, the CDR3 is TGTGCCAGCAGTGCTGGGGTGGCCACCGGGGAGCTGTTTTTT. Translating gives CASSAGVATGELFF.

The V gene is TRBV5-1, the J gene TRBJ2-7; no definite D call. This CDR3 spans 13 amino acids. Germline-derived CDR1 and CDR2 are SGHRS and YFSETQ. The ends were cut back, 0 bases at V and 5 bases at J, with 9 bases in the middle. CDR3 nucleotides: TGCGCCAGCAGCTTGGGTTGGAGTGACGAGCAGTACTTC. Translation gives CASSLGWSDEQYF.

The J gene is TRBJ2-1, the V gene TRBV19; D remains unclear. Trimming left V 5 bases short and J 5 bases short, with 10 bases between. The V gene's germline CDR1 is LNHDA and CDR2 SQIVND (reference sequence). This CDR3 spans 13 amino acids. Written as DNA, the CDR3 is TGTGCCAGTAGTCTCCGACTTGACAATGAGCAGTTCTTC. It translates to CASSLRLDNEQFF. The full variable domain, in which reference TRBV19 and TRBJ2-1 provide the parts outside the CDR3, is DGGITQSPKYLFRKEGQNVTLSCEQNLNHDAMYWYRQDPGQGLRLIYYSQIVNDFQKGDIAEGYSVSREKKESFPLTVTSAQKNPTAFYLCASSLRLDNEQFFGPGTRLTVL.

V is TRBV2 and J is TRBJ2-2; D possibly corresponds to TRBD2 (6 bases). This CDR3 is built from 15 residues. Germline CDR1 reads SNHLY; CDR2 reads FYNNEI. V shed 6 bases and J shed 6 bases, with 17 bases lying between them. In DNA form, the CDR3 reads TGTGCCAGCAGCGAGCGGGCCAGAGGACCCGGGGAGCTGTTTTTT. It translates to CASSERARGPGELFF.

This clone was detected once. This sequence joins TRBV27 and TRBJ2-1, with 10 bases identical to TRBD2. This CDR3 contains 16 residues. Trimming cost V 5 bases and J 4 bases; bases outside gene matches: 8. The V gene's germline CDR1 is MNHEY and CDR2 SMNVEV (reference sequence). Here the CDR3 DNA reads TGTGCCAGCAGTCGTGCAACTAGCGGGATTTACAATGAGCAGTTCTTC. Its translation: CASSRATSGIYNEQFF.

The chain has TRBV6-1 and TRBJ1-4; 9 positions agree with TRBD1. This CDR3 spans 16 amino acids. The junction had 4 bases not matched to a gene; V was cut back by 0 bases and J by 5 bases. The V gene's germline CDR1 is MNHNS and CDR2 SASEGT. For the CDR3, the DNA is TGTGCCAGCAGTGAAGCCGGGACAGGGAAAAATGAAAAACTGTTTTTT. Amino acids: CASSEAGTGKNEKLFF.

The chain has TRBV6-4 and TRBJ1-2; D perhaps matches TRBD1 (5 bases). Between the trimmed V and J ends, which lost 5 bases and 7 bases, there was a span of 17 bases. The V gene's germline CDR1 is MRHNA and CDR2 SNTAGT. The CDR3 sequence is 14 residues long. The CDR3, as DNA: TGTGCCAGCAGTCCTATCCTCGGGGGTGGTGGCTACACCTTC. It yields the protein CASSPILGGGGYTF.

The chain links TRBV11-2 to TRBJ1-1; D possibly corresponds to TRBD1 (6 bases). The CDR3 is made up of 12 amino acids. Trimming took 5 bases from V and 7 from J, leaving 11 bases between them. Germline CDR1 SGHAT, CDR2 FQNNGV. The CDR3 DNA reads TGTGCCAGCAGCCTCTGGACAGATGAAGCTTTCTTT. Protein: CASSLWTDEAFF.

CDR3 bases: TGTGCCAGCGGGAGGACTGGGGCCAACGTCCTGACTTTC. Residues: CASGRTGANVLTF. This chain uses TRBV13 with TRBJ2-6, with D possibly TRBD2 on 6 matching bases. V dropped 8 bases and J dropped 2 bases, with 7 bases sitting between them. CDR3 length: 13 amino acids. Germline V lookup: CDR1 PRHDT, CDR2 FYEKMQ (reference sequence).